This T cell receptor beta chain originates from a study of blood T cell repertoires in COVID-19. TCRdb keeps only in-frame clones here, not all; method: immunoSEQ multiplex PCR. The table shows around 65,000 clones, with around 80% occurring only once. CDR3 size: 15 residues. The trim removed 0 bases at V and 8 bases at J, leaving 9 bases unmatched. From germline, CDR1 is SGDLS and CDR2 YYNGEE. The sequenced material came from peripheral blood. J is TRBJ1-2 and V is TRBV9, with 8 bases that match TRBD1. The receptor was derived from a human donor in a cohort sampled during active COVID-19. The CDR3 loop is CASSVEPPGGEGYTF. The DNA of the CDR3 is TGTGCCAGCAGCGTAGAACCCCCAGGGGGCGAAGGCTACACCTTC.